The TCR beta chain described here comes from a study of shared clonotypes between healthy human individuals. About the study: A donor's plate count was three for CD4 naive and three for CD4 memory; CD8 naive had two and CD8 memory one. General study points: Sharing across four donors was highest in naive CD4 (around 5%) and lowest in memory CD8 (0.4%).

An even split of each subset's genomic DNA across several immunoSEQ plates was performed. Sorted-subset replicate PCRs used about 180 ng DNA, tens of thousands of T cell genomes. The protocol was immunoSEQ multiplex PCR, while the TCRdb copy is restricted to in-frame clones and leaves out a portion. This sample carries approximately 2.5 million clones, approximately 92% of them seen once, and the ten largest clones take about 0.13%. Trimming cost V 3 bases and J 5 bases; bases outside gene matches: 5. The germline gives CDR1 MGHRA, CDR2 YSYEKL. The CDR3 has 15 residues. This clone was counted a single time. Its antigen remains unknown.

The chain joins TRBV4-1 to TRBJ2-5; 11 nucleotides align to TRBD2. This clonotype was obtained from a man between 18 and 29 years old in good health. Sequencing input: naive CD4+ T cells sorted from blood. Subset given: CD45RA+ positively selected. The DNA of the CDR3 is TGCGCCAGCAGCCAGGTACTAGCGGGAGTGGAGACCCAGTACTTC. Amino acids: CASSQVLAGVETQYF.